This T cell receptor (beta chain) was captured in a study of beta chain features in type 1 diabetes. This clone was seen a handful of times. Its target is unknown. Between the trimmed V and J ends, which lost 5 bases and 5 bases, there was a span of 9 bases. The CDR3 runs 12 residues. Germline V gene sequence: CDR1 SEHNR, CDR2 FQNEAQ (reference sequence). Study-level findings and limits: Shortening that was moderate but significant affected the TCRB CDR3s of Type 1 diabetes patients in all four CD4+ subsets. Researchers caution that PCR might favor shorter templates, equally among patients and controls. Junctions at VDJ sites from type 1 diabetes patients had fewer insertions and more deletions. Relative to healthy donors, patients appeared to have naive, central memory and Treg TCRB repertoires that were more similar.

Reverse transcription of all isolated RNA meant that expressed TCRB transcripts were sequenced. Samples of naive, central memory and regulatory T cells yielded a mean of around 3.7 million reads. Profiled with immunoSEQ multiplex PCR; TCRdb holds only in-frame clones, not every one. Of about 660,000 clones in the sample, around 15% are singletons; the top ten hold less than 0.04%. The genes are TRBV7-9 and TRBJ2-5; D not resolved. The specimen sequenced was naive CD4+ T cells from blood. The sequence derives from a man younger than 35 with type 1 diabetes. CDR3 bases: TGTGCCAGCAGCCCCAAGATGGAGACCCAGTACTTC. It is translated as CASSPKMETQYF. Together with reference TRBV7-9 and TRBJ2-5, the CDR3 gives the full variable domain: DTGVSQNPRHKITKRGQNVTFRCDPISEHNRLYWYRQTLGQGPEFLTYFQNEAQLEKSRLLSDRFSAERPKGSFSTLEIQRTEQGDSAMYLCASSPKMETQYFGPGTRLLVL.